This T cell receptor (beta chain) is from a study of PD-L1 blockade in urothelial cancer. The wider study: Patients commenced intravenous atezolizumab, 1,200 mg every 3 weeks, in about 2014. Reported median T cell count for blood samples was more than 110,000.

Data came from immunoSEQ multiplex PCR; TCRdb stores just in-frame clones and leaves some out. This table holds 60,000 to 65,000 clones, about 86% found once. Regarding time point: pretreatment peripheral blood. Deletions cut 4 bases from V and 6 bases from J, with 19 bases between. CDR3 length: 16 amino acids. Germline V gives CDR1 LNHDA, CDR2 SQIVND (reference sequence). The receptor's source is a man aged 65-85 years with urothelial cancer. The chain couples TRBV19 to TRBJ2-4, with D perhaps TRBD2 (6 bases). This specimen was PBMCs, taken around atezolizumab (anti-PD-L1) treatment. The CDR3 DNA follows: TGTGCCAGTAGTAACAGGTGGGGAGCGGAGGGAAACATTCAGTACTTC. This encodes CASSNRWGAEGNIQYF.